This T cell receptor (beta chain) is from a study of human thymus T cells. The method was immunoSEQ multiplex PCR; TCRdb's version includes in-frame clones alone and lacks a portion of them. The table includes about 130,000 clones, around 94% detected once. This clone appeared a few times. Corrective cardiac operations yielded the resected thymus tissue. The V end lost 8 bases, the J end lost 2 bases, and 12 bases lay between the germline ends. The germline V gene has CDR1 MNHEY and CDR2 SMNVEV (reference sequence). This CDR3 is built from 13 residues. This clonotype was sampled from a boy younger than two with a congenital heart defect but otherwise immunologically healthy. What was sequenced was thymus tissue. This chain uses TRBV27 with TRBJ1-1; D may be TRBD1 (5 bases). The CDR3 sequence: CASRGRTNTEAFF. As DNA, the CDR3 is TGTGCCAGCCGGGGACGGACAAACACTGAAGCTTTCTTT.